The T cell receptor (beta chain) described here comes from a study of blood T cell repertoires in COVID-19. The length of the CDR3 is 15 residues. Per the germline V gene, CDR1 is SGDLS and CDR2 is YYNGEE. V lost 0 bases, J lost 8 bases, and 14 bases lay in between. As processed by the authors: Estimates of nucleated cell counts were drawn from the amplification of reference gene primers. Using immunoSEQ multiplex PCR, the repertoire was profiled, and TCRdb retains in-frame clones only, with some absent. V and J calls and clone size follow that table, whereas D and trimming were derived from the DNA. Among 130,000 or so clones, approximately 84% were seen once, and the ten largest hold about 15%.

V is TRBV9 and J is TRBJ2-2; the D gene is possibly TRBD1 (6 bases). The sequenced material came from peripheral blood. The source is a woman of 80 years or more with acute or convalescent COVID-19. CDR3 residues: CASSVDAGTMGELFF. CDR3 in DNA: TGTGCCAGCAGCGTAGACGCCGGGACAATGGGGGAGCTGTTTTTT. Full variable domain (rest looked up from reference TRBV9 and TRBJ2-2): DSGVTQTPKHLITATGQRVTLRCSPRSGDLSVYWYQQSLDQGLQFLIQYYNGEERAKGNILERFSAQQFPDLHSELNLSSLELGDSALYFCASSVDAGTMGELFFGEGSRLTVL.